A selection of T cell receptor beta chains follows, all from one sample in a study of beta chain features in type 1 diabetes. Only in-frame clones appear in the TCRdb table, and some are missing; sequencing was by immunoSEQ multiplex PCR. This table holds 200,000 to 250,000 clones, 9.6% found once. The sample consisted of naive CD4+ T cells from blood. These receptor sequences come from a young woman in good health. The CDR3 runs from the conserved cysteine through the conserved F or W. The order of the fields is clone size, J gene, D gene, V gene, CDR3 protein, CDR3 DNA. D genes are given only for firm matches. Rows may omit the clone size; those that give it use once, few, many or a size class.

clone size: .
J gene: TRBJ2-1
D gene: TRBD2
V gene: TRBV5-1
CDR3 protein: CASSPGLAGGRLNNEQFF
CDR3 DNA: TGCGCCAGCAGCCCGGGACTAGCGGGAGGTCGGTTGAACAATGAGCAGTTCTTC

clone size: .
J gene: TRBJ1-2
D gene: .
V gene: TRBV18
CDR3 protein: CASSLRKVEGGYTF
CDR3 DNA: TGTGCCAGCTCACTGAGAAAGGTCGAGGGTGGCTACACCTTC

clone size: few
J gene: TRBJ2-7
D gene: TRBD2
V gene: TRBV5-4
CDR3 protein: CASSRGGAYEQYF
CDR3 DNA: TGTGCCAGCAGCCGGGGGGGGGCCTACGAGCAGTACTTC

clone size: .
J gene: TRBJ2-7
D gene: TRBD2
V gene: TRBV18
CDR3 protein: CASSPPTSGSVSEQYF
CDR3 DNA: TGTGCCAGCTCACCTCCGACTAGCGGGAGTGTCTCCGAGCAGTACTTC

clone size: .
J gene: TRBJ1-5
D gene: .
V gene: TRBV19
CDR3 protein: CASSFEGKSNQPQHF
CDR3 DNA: TGTGCCAGTAGTTTCGAGGGCAAGAGCAATCAGCCCCAGCATTTT

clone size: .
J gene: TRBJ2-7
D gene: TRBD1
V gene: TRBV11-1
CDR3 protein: CASSGVDRAAYEQYF
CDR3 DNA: TGTGCCAGCAGCGGAGTTGACAGGGCAGCCTACGAGCAGTACTTC

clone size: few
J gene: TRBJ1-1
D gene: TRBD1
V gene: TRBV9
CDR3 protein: CASSPQGAVGTEAFF
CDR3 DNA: TGTGCCAGCAGCCCACAGGGGGCTGTCGGCACTGAAGCTTTCTTT

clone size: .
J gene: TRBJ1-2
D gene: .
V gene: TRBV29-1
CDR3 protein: CSVEDLGQNYGCTF
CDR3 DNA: TGCAGCGTTGAAGATCTGGGACAAAACTATGGCTGCACCTTC

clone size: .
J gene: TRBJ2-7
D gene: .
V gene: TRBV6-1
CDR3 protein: CASSAVVVSEQYF
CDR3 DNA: TGTGCCAGCAGCGCCGTGGTTGTGAGCGAGCAGTACTTC

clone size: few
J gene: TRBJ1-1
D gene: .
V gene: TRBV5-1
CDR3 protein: CASSLVQGLNTEAFF
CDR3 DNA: TGCGCCAGCAGCTTGGTTCAGGGCTTGAACACTGAAGCTTTCTTT

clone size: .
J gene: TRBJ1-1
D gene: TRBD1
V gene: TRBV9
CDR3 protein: CASSGRQGGLNTEAFF
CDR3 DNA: TGTGCCAGCAGCGGACGACAGGGAGGCTTGAACACTGAAGCTTTCTTT

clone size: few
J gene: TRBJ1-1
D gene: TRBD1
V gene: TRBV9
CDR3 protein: CASSVAGQGVTEAFF
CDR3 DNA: TGTGCCAGCAGCGTAGCCGGACAGGGGGTGACTGAAGCTTTCTTT

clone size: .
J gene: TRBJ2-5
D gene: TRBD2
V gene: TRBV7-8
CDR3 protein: CASSLLRGGDETQYF
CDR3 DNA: TGTGCCAGCAGCTTACTGCGGGGGGGCGACGAGACCCAGTACTTC

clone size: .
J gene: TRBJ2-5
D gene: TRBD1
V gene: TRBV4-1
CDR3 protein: CASSLRQGNQETQYF
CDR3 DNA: TGCGCCAGCAGCCTGCGACAGGGAAACCAAGAGACCCAGTACTTC

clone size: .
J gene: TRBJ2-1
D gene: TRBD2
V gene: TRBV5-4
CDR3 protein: CASSPGGVDEQFF
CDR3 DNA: TGTGCCAGCAGCCCGGGGGGGGTCGATGAGCAGTTCTTC

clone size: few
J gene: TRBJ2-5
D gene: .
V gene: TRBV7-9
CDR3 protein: CASRFPGVETQYF
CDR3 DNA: TGTGCCAGCAGATTCCCAGGGGTTGAGACCCAGTACTTC

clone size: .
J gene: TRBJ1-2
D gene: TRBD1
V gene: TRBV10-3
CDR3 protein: CAISGQGGRYTF
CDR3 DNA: TGTGCCATCAGTGGACAGGGCGGCCGCTACACCTTC

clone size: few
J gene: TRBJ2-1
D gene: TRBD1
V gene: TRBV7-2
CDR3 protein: CASSRREPGQGVYNEQFF
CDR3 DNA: TGTGCCAGCAGCCGCCGGGAACCGGGACAGGGAGTGTACAATGAGCAGTTCTTC

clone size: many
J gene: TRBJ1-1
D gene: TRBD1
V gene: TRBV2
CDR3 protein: CASRGQGNTEAFF
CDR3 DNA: TGTGCCAGCAGGGGACAGGGCAACACTGAAGCTTTCTTT

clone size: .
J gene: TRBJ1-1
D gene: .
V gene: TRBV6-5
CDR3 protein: CAISKMDRNTEAFF
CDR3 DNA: TGTGCCATATCCAAGATGGACAGGAACACTGAAGCTTTCTTT

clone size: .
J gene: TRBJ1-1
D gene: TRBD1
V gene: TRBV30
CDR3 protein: CAWNRQGARGYEAFF
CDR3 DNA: TGTGCCTGGAACAGACAGGGGGCGCGAGGGTATGAAGCTTTCTTT

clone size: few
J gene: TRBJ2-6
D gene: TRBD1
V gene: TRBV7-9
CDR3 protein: CASIPRSGQGASGANVLTF
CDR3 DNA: TGTGCCAGCATTCCCCGCTCGGGACAGGGCGCCTCTGGGGCCAACGTCCTGACTTTC

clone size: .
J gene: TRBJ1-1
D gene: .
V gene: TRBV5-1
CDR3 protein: CASSLAIFGTRNTEAFF
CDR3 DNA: TGCGCCAGCAGCTTGGCCATCTTCGGGACACGGAACACTGAAGCTTTCTTT